These T cell receptor beta chains were read from a single sample in a study of blood T cell repertoires in COVID-19. Libraries were prepared by immunoSEQ multiplex PCR; TCRdb keeps only in-frame clonotypes and omits some of them. Here the sample spans 150,000 to 200,000 clones, 70% to 90% being singletons. Input material: peripheral blood. These receptors originate from a man aged 70 or older with active or convalescent COVID-19. The CDR3 runs from the conserved cysteine through the conserved F or W. D genes are given only for firm matches. Rows give clone size only sometimes, using once, few, many, or a class for an expanded clone.

D,J,V,size,CDR3,DNA
-,TRBJ1-1,TRBV5-1,once,CASSLGGINTEAFF,TGCGCCAGCAGCTTGGGCGGGATTAACACTGAAGCTTTCTTT
TRBD2,TRBJ2-1,TRBV9,-,CASSGLGGSGGFDEQFF,TGTGCCAGCAGCGGTCTGGGAGGTAGCGGGGGGTTCGATGAGCAGTTCTTC
TRBD1,TRBJ1-2,TRBV5-1,once,CASSTGAGYTF,TGCGCCAGCAGCACAGGGGCTGGCTACACCTTC
TRBD1,TRBJ1-6,TRBV2,few,CASSDIRQGANSPLHF,TGTGCCAGCAGTGACATCCGACAGGGGGCGAATTCACCCCTCCACTTT
-,TRBJ2-3,TRBV7-8,-,CASSLMTGETDTQYF,TGTGCCAGCAGCTTAATGACGGGAGAGACAGATACGCAGTATTTT
TRBD1,TRBJ2-5,TRBV5-5,-,CASSFRPQGEETQYF,TGTGCCAGCAGCTTCCGCCCACAGGGGGAGGAGACCCAGTACTTC
TRBD2,TRBJ2-1,TRBV24-1,few,CATSDSRGGLDEQFF,TGTGCCACCAGTGATTCCCGGGGGGGCCTCGATGAGCAGTTCTTC
TRBD2,TRBJ2-1,TRBV10-3,-,CAISGESGGPISYNEQFF,TGTGCCATCAGCGGGGAGAGCGGGGGGCCGATCTCCTACAATGAGCAGTTCTTC
TRBD1,TRBJ2-5,TRBV3-1/TRBV3-2,once,CASSGPGTGAETQYF,TGTGCCAGCAGCGGTCCCGGGACAGGGGCGGAGACCCAGTACTTC
-,TRBJ2-7,TRBV2,-,CASSEVGTRILVQYF,TGTGCCAGCAGTGAAGTCGGGACACGGATTTTGGTGCAGTACTTC
TRBD1,TRBJ1-5,TRBV2,-,CASRDRGQPQHF,TGTGCCAGCAGGGACAGGGGACAGCCCCAGCATTTT
-,TRBJ2-3,TRBV28,-,CASSPADTTDTQYF,TGTGCCAGCAGTCCCGCGGACACCACAGATACGCAGTATTTT
-,TRBJ1-5,TRBV20-1,-,CSASRTSGFNQPQHF,TGCAGTGCTAGTAGGACGTCGGGATTCAATCAGCCCCAGCATTTT
-,TRBJ2-7,TRBV6-2/TRBV6-3,once,CASSDSTEQYF,TGTGCCAGCAGTGACAGTACCGAGCAGTACTTC
TRBD2,TRBJ2-1,TRBV19,-,CASSMGGSGYNEQFF,TGTGCCAGTAGTATGGGCGGGAGCGGTTACAATGAGCAGTTCTTC
-,TRBJ2-7,TRBV4-1,-,CASSQSHEEDEQYF,TGCGCCAGCAGCCAGTCCCACGAGGAGGACGAGCAGTACTTC
-,TRBJ1-1,TRBV7-9,once,CASRKGVYTEAFF,TGTGCCAGCCGCAAGGGGGTCTACACTGAAGCTTTCTTT
-,TRBJ2-3,TRBV5-6,-,CASSLTRRQGITDTQYF,TGTGCCAGCAGCTTGACAAGGAGGCAGGGGATCACAGATACGCAGTATTTT
TRBD2,TRBJ2-7,TRBV18,-,CASSPQGKRGTYEQYF,TGTGCCAGCTCACCCCAAGGGAAGCGGGGAACCTACGAGCAGTACTTC
TRBD1,TRBJ2-3,TRBV7-9,once,CASSRGQGWDTQYF,TGTGCCAGCAGCCGAGGACAGGGGTGGGATACGCAGTATTTT
TRBD2,TRBJ2-3,TRBV28,-,CASRSGLAGALFTDTQYF,TGTGCCAGCAGGAGTGGACTAGCGGGAGCTCTTTTCACAGATACGCAGTATTTT
-,TRBJ2-2,TRBV10-1,-,CASSVQGNTGELFF,TGCGCCAGCAGTGTACAGGGTAACACCGGGGAGCTGTTTTTT
-,TRBJ2-6,TRBV18,-,CASSARNQGTGANVLTF,TGTGCCAGCTCAGCAAGAAACCAGGGAACTGGGGCCAACGTCCTGACTTTC
-,TRBJ2-7,TRBV30,-,CAWSRLGRGTEQYF,TGTGCCTGGAGTCGACTTGGGAGGGGGACCGAGCAGTACTTC
TRBD1,TRBJ1-2,TRBV28,-,CASRDRGNSNYGYTF,TGTGCCAGCAGGGACAGGGGAAATTCTAACTATGGCTACACCTTC
-,TRBJ2-3,TRBV7-6,once,CASSKDSLVDTQYF,TGTGCCAGCAGCAAGGACAGTCTTGTAGATACGCAGTATTTT
TRBD1,TRBJ2-1,TRBV5-4,-,CASSWTGRNEQFF,TGTGCCAGCAGCTGGACAGGGCGTAATGAGCAGTTCTTC
-,TRBJ1-3,TRBV30,-,CAWSGPTRGQIFTSGNTIYF,TGTGCCTGGAGTGGGCCGACGAGAGGACAGATTTTCACCTCTGGAAACACCATATATTTT
-,TRBJ1-4,TRBV28,-,CASTQGPGKLFF,TGTGCCAGCACTCAGGGTCCTGGAAAACTGTTTTTT
TRBD1,TRBJ1-2,TRBV28,-,CASIKGQGRTYTF,TGTGCCAGCATTAAAGGACAGGGCCGGACATACACCTTC
-,TRBJ2-1,TRBV6-5,-,CASNKDSSYNEQFF,TGTGCCAGCAACAAGGACAGCTCCTACAATGAGCAGTTCTTC
-,TRBJ1-1,TRBV11-2,once,CASSLGGNTEAFF,TGTGCCAGCAGCTTAGGCGGGAACACTGAAGCTTTCTTT
TRBD2,TRBJ2-1,TRBV7-9,-,CASSALAGGRNEQFF,TGTGCCAGCAGCGCTCTAGCGGGGGGGCGGAATGAGCAGTTCTTC
-,TRBJ1-5,TRBV18,-,CASSQETGSNQPQHF,TGTGCCAGCTCACAAGAGACAGGATCTAACCAGCCCCAGCATTTT
TRBD2,TRBJ2-1,TRBV28,-,CASSLPTGGMNEQFF,TGTGCCAGCAGTCTCCCAACGGGAGGGATGAATGAGCAGTTCTTC
-,TRBJ1-1,TRBV6-2/TRBV6-3,once,CASSYSRNTEAFF,TGTGCCAGCAGTTACTCGCGAAACACTGAAGCTTTCTTT
-,TRBJ1-2,TRBV25-1,-,CASSDFQARDGYTF,TGTGCCAGCAGTGACTTCCAAGCTCGGGATGGCTACACCTTC
-,TRBJ2-1,TRBV6-2/TRBV6-3,-,CASSKANNYNEQFF,TGTGCCAGCAGCAAAGCGAATAACTACAATGAGCAGTTCTTC
-,TRBJ2-3,TRBV12-3/TRBV12-4,-,CASSTRQGGRNDF,TGTGCCAGCAGTACGAGACAGGGCGGGAGGAACGATTTT
-,TRBJ1-4,TRBV6-1,once,CASSGQPRAPNEKLFF,TGTGCCAGCAGTGGCCAACCGCGGGCTCCTAATGAAAAACTGTTTTTT
TRBD1,TRBJ2-1,TRBV2,few,CASSEIRGTYNEQFF,TGTGCCAGCAGTGAAATCAGGGGGACCTACAATGAGCAGTTCTTC
TRBD1,TRBJ1-4,TRBV5-5,-,CASTRDRNEKLFF,TGTGCCAGCACCCGGGACAGAAATGAAAAACTGTTTTTT
TRBD2,TRBJ2-7,TRBV2,-,CASGRGPPRDEQYF,TGTGCCAGCGGGAGGGGTCCTCCCCGCGACGAGCAGTACTTC
-,TRBJ1-4,TRBV6-5,-,CASSSDSTAWEKLFF,TGTGCCAGCAGTTCCGACAGCACCGCCTGGGAAAAACTGTTTTTT
-,TRBJ2-2,TRBV19,-,CASVLGAANTGELFF,TGTGCCAGCGTGTTGGGGGCCGCGAACACCGGGGAGCTGTTTTTT
-,TRBJ1-4,TRBV7-2,-,CASSLEGRGIANEKLFF,TGTGCCAGCAGCCTCGAGGGGAGGGGTATAGCTAATGAAAAACTGTTTTTT
TRBD2,TRBJ2-5,TRBV30,-,CAWKWRGAGAETQYF,TGTGCCTGGAAGTGGCGGGGGGCCGGTGCGGAGACCCAGTACTTC
-,TRBJ2-1,TRBV5-1,-,CASSLVQADEQFF,TGCGCCAGCAGCTTGGTACAGGCTGATGAGCAGTTCTTC
-,TRBJ2-7,TRBV28,once,CASSFRGRSEQYF,TGTGCCAGCAGTTTTAGAGGGAGGAGTGAGCAGTACTTC
TRBD2,TRBJ2-5,TRBV18,-,CASSTGLAGAETQYF,TGTGCCAGCTCAACAGGACTAGCGGGAGCGGAGACCCAGTACTTC
TRBD1,TRBJ1-4,TRBV14,once,CASSQDLDRVGRHEKLFF,TGTGCCAGCAGCCAAGATCTGGACAGGGTTGGGAGGCATGAAAAACTGTTTTTT
TRBD1,TRBJ1-6,TRBV4-3,-,CASSQEGDRRNSPLHF,TGCGCCAGCAGCCAAGAGGGGGACAGAAGAAATTCACCCCTCCACTTT
TRBD1,TRBJ1-6,TRBV27,-,CASSLLPDRGLEDNSPLHF,TGTGCCAGCAGTTTATTACCCGACAGGGGCCTTGAAGATAATTCACCCCTCCACTTT
-,TRBJ2-3,TRBV7-2,-,CASSLYLWRGQSTDTQYF,TGTGCCAGCAGCTTATACCTATGGCGGGGGCAGAGCACAGATACGCAGTATTTT
TRBD2,TRBJ2-1,TRBV9,once,CASSPRGLAGGLYNEQFF,TGTGCCAGCAGCCCAAGGGGACTAGCGGGAGGACTTTACAATGAGCAGTTCTTC
TRBD2,TRBJ2-7,TRBV13,-,CASSWTSGDYEQYF,TGTGCCAGCAGTTGGACTAGCGGGGACTACGAGCAGTACTTC
TRBD1,TRBJ2-7,TRBV9,-,CASSVADRGAFPYEQYF,TGTGCCAGCAGCGTAGCTGACAGGGGGGCATTCCCCTACGAGCAGTACTTC